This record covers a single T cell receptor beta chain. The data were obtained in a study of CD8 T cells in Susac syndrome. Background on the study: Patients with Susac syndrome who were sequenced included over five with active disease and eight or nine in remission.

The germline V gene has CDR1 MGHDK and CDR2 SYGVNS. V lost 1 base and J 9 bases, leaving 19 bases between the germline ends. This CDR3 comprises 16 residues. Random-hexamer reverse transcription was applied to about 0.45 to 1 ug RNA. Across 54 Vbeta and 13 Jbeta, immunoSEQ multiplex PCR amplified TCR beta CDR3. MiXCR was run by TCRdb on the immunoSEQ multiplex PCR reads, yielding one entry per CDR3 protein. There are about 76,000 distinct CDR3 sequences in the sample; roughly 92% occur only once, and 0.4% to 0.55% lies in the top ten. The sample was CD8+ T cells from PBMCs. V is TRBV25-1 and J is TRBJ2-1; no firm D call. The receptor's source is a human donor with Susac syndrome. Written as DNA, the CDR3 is TGTGCCAGCAGTGAATTCAGCAGGAGAAGTTCCCCTGAGCAGTTCTTC. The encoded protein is CASSEFSRRSSPEQFF.